This TCR beta chain was obtained from a study of Ad26.COV2.S vaccination and SARS-CoV-2 variants. On the study more broadly: Each vaccinee took Ad26.COV2.S intramuscularly, once or twice 56 days apart.

CDR3 length: 12 amino acids. The germline V and J ends were trimmed by 0 bases and 9 bases, with 7 bases remaining between them. Germline V gene data show CDR1 as SGHRS and CDR2 as YFSETQ. The method was immunoSEQ multiplex PCR; TCRdb's version includes in-frame clones alone and lacks a portion of them. The sample lists fewer than 800,000 clones, roughly 90% occurring once. Treatment defined: 15 to 20 received Ad26.COV2.S at low or high dose, single or two shots; 5 received placebo; per-sample allocation not given. After the first vaccine or placebo injection, samples were drawn on day 63. This chain joins TRBV5-1 and TRBJ2-1, with D unresolved. The receptor's source is a person between 18 and 60 years old who received the Ad26.COV2.S COVID-19 vaccine or a placebo. The sample here was peripheral blood, taken in a trial of Ad26.COV2.S vaccine versus placebo. Here the CDR3 reads CASSLGAIEQFF. As DNA, the CDR3 is TGCGCCAGCAGCTTGGGGGCAATTGAGCAGTTCTTC.